What follows is one T cell receptor beta chain and its context. This CDR3 is 16 amino acids long. The junction had 3 bases not matched to a gene; V was cut back by 2 bases and J by 4 bases. Germline CDR1 LGHDT, CDR2 YNNKEL (reference sequence). The data belong to a study of control samples from healthy donors and cancer patients. Using immunoSEQ multiplex PCR, the repertoire was profiled, and TCRdb retains in-frame clones only, with some absent. Here the sample spans about 22,000 clones, about 83% being singletons. J is TRBJ2-3 and V is TRBV3-1 (or the pseudogene TRBV3-2), with TRBD2 identical over 13 bases. The source of this sequence is a man in his sixties with head and neck cancer. The sequenced material came from PBMCs. The CDR3 is CASSQTSGGASDTQYF. In DNA, the CDR3 is TGTGCCAGCAGCCAAACTAGCGGGGGGGCCTCAGATACGCAGTATTTT.